The 31 T cell receptor beta chains presented below share a single source sample, sequenced in a study of T cells in Graves' hyperthyroidism and ophthalmopathy. TCR beta CDR3 regions were amplified from RNA transcripts. First-round RT-PCR targeting the TCR CDR3 was performed with the HTBI primer set. TCRdb redid the calling of the multiplex PCR reads with MiXCR, one entry per CDR3 protein. The sample holds about 690,000 distinct CDR3 sequences; about 18% are singletons and the top ten take 15% to 18%. Sample: blood. All receptors come from a man aged 50-60 years with Graves' hyperthyroidism.

This clonotype was seen at least ten times. The rearrangement joins TRBV28 to TRBJ2-1; D unresolved. V lost 7 bases and J 1 base, leaving 17 bases between the germline ends. Germline V CDR1 and CDR2: MDHEN, SYDVKM. The CDR3 extends over 16 amino acids. CDR3 bases: TGTGCCAGCACCTCTAGGGCAGGCGTATCCTACAATGAGCAGTTCTTC. Its translation is CASTSRAGVSYNEQFF. The full variable domain, rest sourced from reference TRBV28 and TRBJ2-1, is DVKVTQSSRYLVKRTGEKVFLECVQDMDHENMFWYRQDPGLGLRLIYFSYDVKMKEKGDIPEGYSVSREKKERFSLILESASTNQTSMYLCASTSRAGVSYNEQFFGPGTRLTVL.

This clonotype was counted a few times. The chain couples TRBV13 to TRBJ1-2; D is possibly TRBD1 (5 bases). V shed 2 bases and J shed 0 bases, with 13 bases lying between them. Germline V gene sequence: CDR1 PRHDT, CDR2 FYEKMQ (reference sequence). This CDR3 region has 16 residues. For the CDR3, the DNA is TGTGCCAGCAGCTTACTCGGGACGCAATCTAACTATGGCTACACCTTC. Translated, it gives CASSLLGTQSNYGYTF.

This clonotype was counted at least ten times. Here the CDR3 reads CASSFNIATNEKLFF. The CDR3 bases are TGCGCCAGCAGCTTCAACATCGCAACTAATGAAAAACTGTTTTTT. The chain recombines TRBV5-1 with TRBJ1-4; no clear D gene. The germline gives CDR1 SGHRS, CDR2 YFSETQ. Trimming took off 2 bases at V and 0 bases at J, with 8 bases between the two ends. CDR3 size: 15 residues.

Only a few counts were recorded for this clonotype. V is TRBV5-5 and J is TRBJ1-3; 7 bases are a match to TRBD1. Germline CDR1 SGHKS, CDR2 YYEKEE (reference sequence). The CDR3 consists of 16 residues. J was trimmed by 7 bases and V by 4 bases; bases with no gene match: 14. The CDR3 DNA reads as TGTGCCAGCAGCCATTACAGGGGAGAGGTTCAGAACACCATATATTTT. It specifies CASSHYRGEVQNTIYF.

This clonotype was picked up a small number of times. The CDR3 nucleotides are TGTGCCACCAGCAGAGATCGTAAAGAAGCTTTCTTT. Translated, it gives CATSRDRKEAFF. The genes are TRBV15 and TRBJ1-1; no clear D gene. Germline loops: CDR1 LNHNV, CDR2 YYDKDF (reference sequence). The CDR3 length is 12 residues. The V end was cut by 0 bases, the J end by 8 bases, with 7 bases between. Using reference TRBV15 and TRBJ1-1 for the parts outside the CDR3, the full variable domain is DAMVIQNPRYQVTQFGKPVTLSCSQTLNHNVMYWYQQKSSQAPKLLFHYYDKDFNNEADTPDNFQSRRPNTSFCFLDIRSPGLGDTAMYLCATSRDRKEAFFGQGTRLTVV.

At least ten counts were recorded for this clonotype. CDR3: CASSSLPGLADANTGELFF. Here the CDR3 DNA reads TGTGCCAGCAGCTCTCTCCCGGGACTAGCGGACGCGAACACCGGGGAGCTGTTTTTT. The chain carries TRBV7-9 and TRBJ2-2; 11 nucleotides align to TRBD2. The J segment lost 0 bases and the V segment lost 4 bases, leaving 10 bases of the junction unmatched. The CDR3 sequence is 19 residues long. Germline V gene data show CDR1 as SEHNR and CDR2 as FQNEAQ (reference sequence).

The chain recombines TRBV5-1 with TRBJ2-5; D unclear. The CDR3 spans 13 residues. V lost 5 bases and J lost 5, with 13 bases in between. Per germline, CDR1 SGHRS and CDR2 YFSETQ. CDR3 residues: CASRSDVGETQYF. In DNA, the CDR3 is TGCGCCAGCAGGTCCGACGTGGGGGAGACCCAGTACTTC.

This clonotype has a handful of counts. The chain uses TRBV28 and TRBJ2-2; possible D gene TRBD2, 5 bases. Germline loops: CDR1 MDHEN, CDR2 SYDVKM. The CDR3 loop spans 12 amino acids. Trimming pared 5 bases from V and 6 bases from J, leaving 7 bases between. For the CDR3, the DNA is TGTGCCAGCAGTCGGGGATCCGGGGAGCTGTTTTTT. It yields the protein CASSRGSGELFF.

The sample holds a few counts of this clonotype. The chain joins TRBV12-3 or TRBV12-4 to TRBJ2-2; D is perhaps TRBD2 (6 bases). Trimming left V 1 base short and J 1 base short, with 7 bases between. This CDR3 is built from 15 residues. The CDR3 DNA sequence: TGTGCCAGCAGTTTAGACGGGAGGAACACCGGGGAGCTGTTTTTT. Protein: CASSLDGRNTGELFF.

This clonotype was found a few times. The J gene is TRBJ2-7, the V gene TRBV15, with D perhaps TRBD1 or TRBD2 (6 bases each). Germline V CDR1 and CDR2: LNHNV, YYDKDF (reference sequence). The CDR3 contains 14 residues. The V gene lost 5 bases and the J gene lost 0 bases, with 11 bases spanning the gap. CDR3 bases: TGTGCCACCAGCGGGGAGGACAGCTCCTACGAGCAGTACTTC. This encodes CATSGEDSSYEQYF.

This clonotype was observed at least ten times. This chain joins TRBV11-2 and TRBJ2-2; the match to TRBD2 covers 7 bases. From germline, CDR1 is SGHAT and CDR2 FQNNGV. The trim removed 1 base at V and 1 base at J, leaving 3 bases unmatched. The CDR3 spans 16 residues. CDR3 DNA: TGTGCCAGCAGCTTAGGCGGCGGGGGGAACACCGGGGAGCTGTTTTTT. Its translation is CASSLGGGGNTGELFF.

This clonotype showed up just a few times. The chain carries TRBV28 and TRBJ2-2; 10 bases are shared with TRBD2. Trimming at V came to 3 bases and at J to 3 bases, leaving 4 bases not matched to a gene. Germline V gives CDR1 MDHEN, CDR2 SYDVKM. The CDR3 runs 16 residues. The CDR3 sequence: CASSFSLAGDTGELFF. CDR3 coding DNA: TGTGCCAGCAGTTTTTCCCTAGCGGGAGACACCGGGGAGCTGTTTTTT.

There are a few counts of this clonotype. The rearrangement links TRBV3-1 to TRBJ2-2; maybe TRBD1 (6 bases). From germline, CDR1 is LGHDT and CDR2 YNNKEL (reference sequence). CDR3 size: 14 residues. Trimming pared 6 bases from V and 4 bases from J, leaving 12 bases between. CDR3 sequence: CASSWTDGTGELFF. CDR3 DNA sequence: TGTGCCAGCAGTTGGACAGACGGCACCGGGGAGCTGTTTTTT.

This clonotype was detected a few times. CDR3 DNA sequence: TGTGCCAGCAGTTACCTCGAGACTCCCCACGAGCAGTACTTC. This translates into CASSYLETPHEQYF. V and J are TRBV6-2 or TRBV6-3 and TRBJ2-7; D is uncertain. Germline values: CDR1 MNHEY, CDR2 SVGEGT. V dropped 2 bases and J dropped 5 bases, with 13 bases sitting between them. The CDR3 totals 14 residues.

Details on this clonotype: The junction departs from the called germline gene at one end, perhaps through a read error. This rearrangement joins TRBV7-2 to TRBJ1-1; 9 bases fit TRBD1. CDR1 and CDR2 (germline): SGHTA, FQGNSA. This CDR3 has 14 residues. This CDR3 reads CATSLRQGGTEAFF. The CDR3 DNA is TGTGCCACCAGCTTAAGACAGGGGGGAACTGAAGCTTTCTTT.

The V and J genes are TRBV5-1 and TRBJ2-7, with D possibly being TRBD2 (6 bases). The CDR3 totals 14 residues. The germline V gene has CDR1 SGHRS and CDR2 YFSETQ. Between the trimmed V and J ends, which lost 3 bases and 5 bases, there was a span of 15 bases. In DNA, the CDR3 is TGCGCCAGCAGCTACCTTGGGGGGAACCACGAGCAGTACTTC. This encodes CASSYLGGNHEQYF.

Concerning this clonotype: A read error may explain this, as a much larger clone is one base away. The chain employs TRBV7-3 and TRBJ1-1; weak D call: TRBD1 (6 bases). The V gene lost 5 bases and the J gene lost 5 bases, with 12 bases spanning the gap. CDR1 is SGHTA, CDR2 FQGTGA, per germline. The CDR3 covers 13 residues. CDR3 loop: CASSAYRVTEAFF. The CDR3 coding sequence is TGTGCCAGCAGCGCCTACAGGGTTACTGAAGCTTTCTTT.

The gene calls are TRBV6-1 and TRBJ2-5; 10 nucleotides align to TRBD2. With V trimmed by 8 bases and J by 1 base, 13 bases remained unmatched. CDR3 length: 17 amino acids. Germline CDR1 and CDR2: MNHNS and SASEGT. CDR3 protein: CASLVWGLAIGQETQYF. Written as DNA, the CDR3 is TGTGCCAGCTTGGTTTGGGGACTAGCGATCGGCCAAGAGACCCAGTACTTC.

This clonotype turned up a few times. The V call is TRBV28, the J call TRBJ1-5; D unclear. In germline, CDR1 is MDHEN, CDR2 SYDVKM. CDR3 length: 13 residues. V was shortened by 6 bases and J by 6 bases, with 12 bases between the two germline ends. This CDR3 is CASRVLGSQPQHF. The CDR3 nucleotides are TGTGCCAGCAGAGTGTTAGGAAGTCAGCCCCAGCATTTT.

The CDR3 coding sequence is TGCAGCGTTGTTGGGAGGGCCGGGTGGGATGAGCAGTTCTTC. Translating it yields CSVVGRAGWDEQFF. This rearrangement joins TRBV29-1 to TRBJ2-1, with 7 bases lining up with TRBD2. Germline lookup yields CDR1 SQVTM and CDR2 ANQGSEA. The CDR3 loop spans 14 amino acids. J gave up 8 bases and V 4 bases, and 11 bases lay outside the gene matches.

The table lists this clonotype with many counts. A much larger clone is a single base away; this may be a read error. J is TRBJ2-1 and V is TRBV28; D ambiguous. The CDR3 sequence is 11 residues long. The germline V gene has CDR1 MDHEN and CDR2 SYDVKM. The CDR3 region has the DNA TGTGCCAGCAGTTCCTACCATGAGCAGTTCTTC. Amino acids: CASSSYHEQFF.

Many counts were recorded for this clonotype. The genes are TRBV2 and TRBJ2-1; D not resolved. Germline V lookup: CDR1 SNHLY, CDR2 FYNNEI. Trimming took 6 bases from V and 0 from J, leaving 9 bases between them. The CDR3 covers 14 residues. The CDR3 loop is CASRTHSSYNEQFF. The CDR3 region has the DNA TGTGCCAGCAGGACCCACTCCTCCTACAATGAGCAGTTCTTC.

The V call is TRBV27, the J call TRBJ2-2; D is perhaps TRBD1 or TRBD2 (6 bases each). The CDR3 is made up of 16 amino acids. Germline values: CDR1 MNHEY, CDR2 SMNVEV (reference sequence). The V end lost 5 bases, the J end lost 4 bases, and 17 bases lay between the germline ends. As DNA, the CDR3 is TGTGCCAGCAGTCCCCGAGGGGGGTTTGGCACCGGGGAGCTGTTTTTT. Its protein product is CASSPRGGFGTGELFF.

This clonotype has only a few counts. The rearrangement uses TRBV28 and TRBJ1-2; D unresolved. Germline V gene lookup returns CDR1 MDHEN and CDR2 SYDVKM. The CDR3 covers 12 residues. Trimming took off 2 bases at V and 5 bases at J, with 6 bases between the two ends. The CDR3, as DNA: TGTGCCAGCAGTTTACGGGAATATGGCTACACCTTC. It yields the protein CASSLREYGYTF.

V is TRBV4-1 and J is TRBJ2-7, with 15 bases that match TRBD2. Looked up from germline, CDR1 is MGHRA and CDR2 is YSYEKL. J lost 6 bases, V lost 3 bases, and 9 bases had no gene match. This CDR3 contains 17 residues. The CDR3 protein is CASSHRKGLAGGGEQYF. DNA of the CDR3: TGCGCCAGCAGCCACCGAAAGGGACTAGCGGGAGGAGGCGAGCAGTACTTC.

The sample holds many counts of this clonotype. The chain uses TRBV2 and TRBJ1-1, with D perhaps TRBD1 (6 bases). Deletions cut 4 bases from V and 1 base from J, with 13 bases between. The CDR3 spans 15 residues. Germline V gives CDR1 SNHLY, CDR2 FYNNEI. The CDR3 loop reads CASSVLGRGNTEAFF. Written as DNA, the CDR3 is TGTGCCAGCAGTGTACTAGGCAGGGGGAACACTGAAGCTTTCTTT.

This clonotype has more than one count but fewer than ten. V gene TRBV6-5 combines with J gene TRBJ1-5; 9 nucleotides line up with TRBD1. From germline, CDR1 is MNHEY and CDR2 SVGAGI. The junction had 11 bases not matched to a gene; V was cut back by 4 bases and J by 16 bases. The CDR3 consists of 13 residues. The CDR3 spells CASSSIRGQGPHF. In nucleotides, the CDR3 is TGTGCCAGCAGTTCAATTAGGGGACAGGGACCTCATTTT.

This clonotype was picked up many times. The V and J genes are TRBV2 and TRBJ2-7; 7 positions agree with TRBD1. The CDR3 contains 15 residues. The germline V gene has CDR1 SNHLY and CDR2 FYNNEI. The J segment lost 0 bases and the V segment lost 10 bases, leaving 12 bases of the junction unmatched. In nucleotides, the CDR3 is TGTGCCACTCCGGACCGGGACAGAAACTCCTACGAGCAGTACTTC. Its translation is CATPDRDRNSYEQYF.

This clonotype was counted only a few times. This chain joins TRBV7-3 and TRBJ2-2; possible D gene TRBD1, 5 bases. CDR1 and CDR2 (germline): SGHTA, FQGTGA. The ends were cut back, 8 bases at V and 8 bases at J, with 15 bases in the middle. CDR3 length: 13 residues. CDR3 in amino acids: CASRRQTGGELFF. Here the CDR3 DNA reads TGTGCCAGCCGGAGACAGACTGGTGGGGAGCTGTTTTTT.

The gene calls are TRBV20-1 and TRBJ2-2, with D possibly TRBD2 on 5 matching bases. The V end was cut by 0 bases, the J end by 2 bases, with 10 bases between. The CDR3 loop spans 15 amino acids. Germline V gives CDR1 DFQATT, CDR2 SNEGSKA (reference sequence). CDR3 loop: CSARDLRDNTGELFF. Here the CDR3 DNA reads TGCAGTGCTAGAGATCTGAGGGATAACACCGGGGAGCTGTTTTTT.

This clonotype has just a few counts. Being one base from a much bigger clone, this may be a read error. The J gene is TRBJ1-1, the V gene TRBV2; D remains ambiguous. Trimming left V 11 bases short and J 1 base short, with 8 bases between. The CDR3 runs 11 residues. Per germline, CDR1 SNHLY and CDR2 FYNNEI. The CDR3 bases are TGTGCCGGGTCCCAGAACACTGAAGCTTTCTTT. Its protein is CAGSQNTEAFF.